This T cell receptor beta chain was found in a study of blood T cell repertoires in COVID-19. This CDR3 spans 16 amino acids. Germline V gene sequence: CDR1 MNHNY, CDR2 SVGAGI (reference sequence). The V end lost 5 bases, the J end lost 3 bases, and 20 bases lay between the germline ends. TCRdb's table, derived via immunoSEQ multiplex PCR, lists solely in-frame clones and lacks some. Here the sample spans fewer than 350,000 clones, approximately 80% being singletons. This chain connects TRBV6-6 to TRBJ2-7, with D perhaps matching TRBD1 (5 bases). The sequence came from an older woman with active or convalescent COVID-19. Sequencing input: peripheral blood. Written as DNA, the CDR3 is TGTGCCAGCAGTCCCGTAGGCGCGACAGAAGTCTACGAGCAGTACTTC. It specifies CASSPVGATEVYEQYF.